The rows below give T cell receptor beta chains drawn from one sample of a study of T-cell memory formation after mild COVID-19. TCRdb processed the 5' RACE reads anew with MiXCR; each CDR3 protein has one entry. Among about 420,000 distinct CDR3 sequences listed, more than 20% were seen once. Specimen: PBMCs or a T cell subset sorted from them (not recorded which). These receptor sequences come from an adult woman who had mild COVID-19 (a few samples of this study predate the infection). Cell type and time point are not known. The CDR3 runs from the conserved cysteine through the conserved F or W. Each record gives: D gene, V gene, clone size, J gene, CDR3 DNA, CDR3 protein. A D gene is named only where the DNA matches it firmly. A clone size is listed for some rows: how often the clone was seen (once, few, many), or a class if it is expanded.

D: TRBD1
V: TRBV7-2
size: many
J: TRBJ2-6
DNA: TGTGCCAGCAGCTCAGGGGGCTCTGGGGCCAACGTCCTGACTTTC
CDR3: CASSSGGSGANVLTF

D: TRBD2
V: TRBV12-3/TRBV12-4
size: -
J: TRBJ2-1
DNA: TGTGCCAGCAGTACCTTGATAGGCGGGAGGGCCGGGATCAATGAGCAGTTCTTC
CDR3: CASSTLIGGRAGINEQFF

D: TRBD1
V: TRBV6-5
size: -
J: TRBJ1-1
DNA: TGTGCCAGCAGTTACTCGGACAGGATCATGAACACTGAAGCTTTCTTT
CDR3: CASSYSDRIMNTEAFF

D: -
V: TRBV29-1
size: few
J: TRBJ2-5
DNA: TGCAGCGTTAGCGTCTGGCCAGGCGGGAAAGAGACCCAGTACTTC
CDR3: CSVSVWPGGKETQYF

D: TRBD1
V: TRBV9
size: -
J: TRBJ2-7
DNA: TGTGCCAGCAGCGTAGCCGGGACAGGGCCCTACGAGCAGTACTTC
CDR3: CASSVAGTGPYEQYF

D: TRBD2
V: TRBV9
size: -
J: TRBJ2-1
DNA: TGTGCCAGCAGCCCCCACCGACTAGCGGAGGTCCCCTCTGAGCAGTTCTTC
CDR3: CASSPHRLAEVPSEQFF

D: -
V: TRBV7-8
size: few
J: TRBJ1-2
DNA: TGTGCCAGCAGCTTAGCAGGACAGTACTATGGCTACACCTTC
CDR3: CASSLAGQYYGYTF

D: -
V: TRBV4-3
size: few
J: TRBJ1-1
DNA: TGCGCCAGCAGCCAAAACTCCATAAAGAACACTGAAGCTTTCTTT
CDR3: CASSQNSIKNTEAFF

D: TRBD2
V: TRBV4-2
size: few
J: TRBJ2-4
DNA: TGTGCCAGCAGCCCATCCTATAGCGGGAGTACGGACATTCAGTACTTC
CDR3: CASSPSYSGSTDIQYF

D: -
V: TRBV4-2
size: -
J: TRBJ2-7
DNA: TGTGCCAGCAGCCAAGATCACGGCGGCAGGGACGAGCAGTACTTC
CDR3: CASSQDHGGRDEQYF

D: -
V: TRBV20-1
size: -
J: TRBJ2-1
DNA: TGCAGTGCTAGGGGCTGGAGGGAACTGAGCTCCTACAATGAGCAGTTCTTC
CDR3: CSARGWRELSSYNEQFF

D: TRBD2
V: TRBV7-3
size: -
J: TRBJ2-2
DNA: TGTGCCAGCAGCTTAAGCGGGAGAGGGGAGCTGTTTTTT
CDR3: CASSLSGRGELFF

D: -
V: TRBV12-3/TRBV12-4
size: -
J: TRBJ2-1
DNA: TGTGCCAGCAGTCTTCGGGACCTTTTGATCGATGAGCAGTTCTTC
CDR3: CASSLRDLLIDEQFF

D: -
V: TRBV18
size: few
J: TRBJ2-7
DNA: TGTGCCAGCTCACCACCGGGGGGTGGCGACGAGCAGTACTTC
CDR3: CASSPPGGGDEQYF

D: -
V: TRBV5-1
size: -
J: TRBJ2-7
DNA: TGCGCCAGCAGCTCCCCGCAGCGCGGGGCCTACGAGCAGTACTTC
CDR3: CASSSPQRGAYEQYF

D: -
V: TRBV5-1
size: few
J: TRBJ2-7
DNA: TGCGCCAGCAGCGGGGAACTAGCTGCTCGTACCTACGAGCAGTACTTC
CDR3: CASSGELAARTYEQYF

D: TRBD2
V: TRBV7-2
size: few
J: TRBJ2-3
DNA: TGTGCCAGCAGCTTCCGGACTAGCGGGTTCGGTACGCAGTATTTT
CDR3: CASSFRTSGFGTQYF

D: TRBD1
V: TRBV9
size: -
J: TRBJ2-2
DNA: TGTGCCAGCAGCGTACTAGTTACAGGGGGCTTCACCGGGGAGCTGTTTTTT
CDR3: CASSVLVTGGFTGELFF

D: -
V: TRBV12-3/TRBV12-4
size: -
J: TRBJ2-7
DNA: TGTGCCAGCAGGAACTTAAACTACGAGCAGTACTTC
CDR3: CASRNLNYEQYF

D: -
V: TRBV28
size: -
J: TRBJ1-3
DNA: TGTGCCAGCACAAATGGCCTACAGGGCGGGGGAAACACCATATATTTT
CDR3: CASTNGLQGGGNTIYF

D: -
V: TRBV4-1
size: -
J: TRBJ2-6
DNA: TGCGCCAGCAGCCACTGGGGGTCTGGGGCCAACGTCCTGACTTTC
CDR3: CASSHWGSGANVLTF

D: TRBD1
V: TRBV6-2/TRBV6-3
size: few
J: TRBJ2-1
DNA: TGTGCCAGCAGTGGGACAGGGGGGCATGAGCAGTTCTTC
CDR3: CASSGTGGHEQFF

D: -
V: TRBV7-9
size: -
J: TRBJ2-7
DNA: TGTGCCAGCAGCTTAGAGGCAGGCCTCTACGAGCAGTACTTC
CDR3: CASSLEAGLYEQYF

D: TRBD1
V: TRBV2
size: few
J: TRBJ2-5
DNA: TGTGCCAGCGGCGGACAGGGCCGACGGACCCAGTACTTC
CDR3: CASGGQGRRTQYF

D: TRBD1
V: TRBV7-9
size: many
J: TRBJ2-3
DNA: TGTGCCAGCAGCTTACTCACAGGGGGCGGCACAGATACGCAGTATTTT
CDR3: CASSLLTGGGTDTQYF

D: TRBD2
V: TRBV5-6
size: -
J: TRBJ2-2
DNA: TGTGCCAGCAGCTTTCGGGGCGGGAGCTTGAACACCGGGGAGCTGTTTTTT
CDR3: CASSFRGGSLNTGELFF

D: -
V: TRBV2
size: -
J: TRBJ2-3
DNA: TGTGCCACCTCCGATTTCGGGCGTCTAAGCACAGATACGCAGTATTTT
CDR3: CATSDFGRLSTDTQYF

D: -
V: TRBV9
size: few
J: TRBJ2-3
DNA: TGTGCCAGCAGCGTAGTGGGCTCCCTCACAGATACGCAGTATTTT
CDR3: CASSVVGSLTDTQYF

D: -
V: TRBV19
size: -
J: TRBJ1-2
DNA: TGTGCCAGTAGTATTGGGAGGAGCGTGTATGGCTACACCTTC
CDR3: CASSIGRSVYGYTF

D: -
V: TRBV10-3
size: -
J: TRBJ2-5
DNA: TGTGCCATCAGTGTTGACCGCAAAGAGACCCAGTACTTC
CDR3: CAISVDRKETQYF

D: TRBD1
V: TRBV4-1
size: -
J: TRBJ1-5
DNA: TGCGCCAGCAGCCAGCCGACAGGGAACAAGTTCAATCAGCCCCAGCATTTT
CDR3: CASSQPTGNKFNQPQHF

D: -
V: TRBV7-2
size: -
J: TRBJ2-5
DNA: TGTGCCAGCAGCTTAGGTGTCGTCTCTCGAGGGAAGACAGAGACCCAGTACTTC
CDR3: CASSLGVVSRGKTETQYF

D: -
V: TRBV4-1
size: once
J: TRBJ2-4
DNA: TGCGCCAGCAAAAGTCTAGCCAAAAACATTCAGTACTTC
CDR3: CASKSLAKNIQYF

D: -
V: TRBV24-1
size: few
J: TRBJ1-2
DNA: TGTGCCACCAGTGATCCCCCAGTTGGCTATGGCTACACCTTC
CDR3: CATSDPPVGYGYTF

D: TRBD1
V: TRBV5-1
size: many
J: TRBJ2-3
DNA: TGTGCCAGCAGTTCAGGGGGTGGGACAGATACGCAGTATTTT
CDR3: CASSSGGGTDTQYF

D: -
V: TRBV20-1
size: -
J: TRBJ2-2
DNA: TGCAGTGCGCGAGGGACCTTCGCCGGGGAGCTGTTTTTT
CDR3: CSARGTFAGELFF

D: -
V: TRBV5-1
size: few
J: TRBJ2-7
DNA: TGCGCCAGCAGCTTGGAGTCGGGCAGCTCCTACGAGCAGTACTTC
CDR3: CASSLESGSSYEQYF

D: TRBD1
V: TRBV5-1
size: -
J: TRBJ2-2
DNA: TGCGCCAGCAGCTTGGGGAACAGGGGCACCGGGGAGCTGTTTTTT
CDR3: CASSLGNRGTGELFF

D: -
V: TRBV7-3
size: -
J: TRBJ1-4
DNA: TGTGCCAGCAGCCCACGGGGAGCAACTAATGAAAAACTGTTTTTT
CDR3: CASSPRGATNEKLFF